Sequencing of this T cell receptor beta chain was carried out in a study of siplizumab effects on memory and regulatory T cells. Findings and limits, study-wide: No functional test confirmed suppression by proliferating siplizumab-culture Tregs.

The germline V gene encodes CDR1 SGHVS and CDR2 FNYEAQ. Unmatched junction bases numbered 9, after V lost 1 base and J lost 2 bases. This CDR3 is built from 17 residues. Sequencing used immunoSEQ multiplex PCR; TCRdb keeps in-frame clones, though not all of them. The sample has about 110,000 clones, approximately 90% seen once; the top ten hold about 0.7%. In regard to this clone: The antigen remains unidentified.

Source material: Tregs sorted from blood. This chain links TRBV7-6 with TRBJ2-7; TRBD2 matches 9 bases. The sequence was collected from a human donor in good health. The CDR3 region is CASSLVEIAGVPYEQYF. CDR3 bases: TGTGCCAGCAGCTTAGTGGAGATAGCGGGAGTTCCCTACGAGCAGTACTTC.